A selection of T cell receptor beta chains follows, all from one sample in a study of cytomegalovirus exposure and HLA in healthy donors. Assay: immunoSEQ multiplex PCR; the TCRdb copy retains only in-frame clones and omits some. The profile shows about 180,000 clones, 85% of them singletons. The sample taken for sequencing was PBMCs. These receptors were taken from a young man in good health and CMV-seropositive. Each CDR3 is given with its conserved first and last residue. D genes are given only for firm matches. The listing skips clone size in some rows; elsewhere it reads once, few, many or a size class.

TRBJ2-3,-,-,TRBV20-1,CSALTDTQYF,TGCAGTGCCCTAACAGATACGCAGTATTTT
TRBJ2-2,-,-,TRBV5-1,CASSLEQAANTGELFF,TGCGCCAGCAGCTTGGAACAGGCGGCGAACACCGGGGAGCTGTTTTTT
TRBJ1-2,-,once,TRBV7-6,CASSSGSGNYGYTF,TGTGCCAGCAGCTCAGGGTCCGGCAACTATGGCTACACCTTC
TRBJ2-7,-,-,TRBV6-5,CASSYRGYEQYF,TGTGCCAGCAGTTACAGGGGATACGAGCAGTACTTC
TRBJ2-7,-,-,TRBV18,CASSPGTRYEQYF,TGTGCCAGCTCACCTGGCACCCGATACGAGCAGTACTTC
TRBJ2-7,-,-,TRBV6-5,CASIGGAAYEQYF,TGTGCCAGCATCGGAGGGGCGGCCTACGAGCAGTACTTC
TRBJ2-3,TRBD2,-,TRBV2,CAGSGQRLAGTDTQYF,TGTGCCGGCAGTGGACAGAGACTAGCGGGCACAGATACGCAGTATTTT
TRBJ2-1,TRBD2,once,TRBV5-1,CASSFGSGKGDEQFF,TGCGCCAGCAGCTTCGGTAGCGGGAAAGGGGATGAGCAGTTCTTC
TRBJ1-4,TRBD1,few,TRBV30,CAWSTAGQPEKLFF,TGTGCCTGGAGTACGGCGGGACAGCCGGAAAAACTGTTTTTT
TRBJ2-4,TRBD1,-,TRBV5-1,CASSLGQGKGIQYF,TGCGCCAGCAGCTTGGGACAGGGGAAGGGCATTCAGTACTTC
TRBJ2-3,TRBD2,-,TRBV5-4,CASSLGLAGGPSTDTQYF,TGTGCCAGCAGCTTAGGGCTAGCGGGGGGGCCTTCGACAGATACGCAGTATTTT
TRBJ2-1,-,-,TRBV27,CASRRGGAADNEQFF,TGTGCCAGCCGGAGAGGCGGGGCAGCAGACAATGAGCAGTTCTTC
TRBJ2-7,-,once,TRBV6-1,CASSVEDSANVYEQYF,TGTGCCAGCAGTGTTGAAGACTCGGCAAATGTCTACGAGCAGTACTTC
TRBJ1-3,-,-,TRBV6-5,CASSSGEALTGNTIYF,TGTGCCAGCAGTTCGGGGGAAGCCCTTACTGGAAACACCATATATTTT
TRBJ2-3,-,-,TRBV9,CASSVGPDTSTDTQYF,TGTGCCAGCAGCGTAGGTCCAGACACTAGCACAGATACGCAGTATTTT
TRBJ2-7,-,few,TRBV5-6,CASSSTGYEQYF,TGTGCCAGCAGCTCAACAGGCTACGAGCAGTACTTC
TRBJ2-7,TRBD2,once,TRBV28,CASRLAGGSSYEQYF,TGTGCCAGCAGACTAGCGGGGGGAAGCTCCTACGAGCAGTACTTC
TRBJ2-5,TRBD2,-,TRBV6-1,CASSEPRGGVGTQYF,TGTGCCAGCAGTGAACCCCGGGGGGGGGTGGGGACCCAGTACTTC
TRBJ2-7,-,-,TRBV6-5,CASSYGGASSYEQYF,TGTGCCAGCAGTTACGGCGGGGCGAGCTCCTACGAGCAGTACTTC
TRBJ1-5,TRBD1,once,TRBV5-1,CASSLTGGGQPQHF,TGCGCCAGCAGCCTGACAGGGGGTGGTCAGCCCCAGCATTTT
TRBJ2-5,-,-,TRBV27,CASSDGVGGPSMETQYF,TGTGCCAGCAGTGATGGGGTCGGGGGGCCTAGTATGGAGACCCAGTACTTC
TRBJ2-3,TRBD2,-,TRBV9,CASSVAGRRTDTQYF,TGTGCCAGCAGCGTAGCCGGGAGGAGAACAGATACGCAGTATTTT
TRBJ2-2,-,-,TRBV5-6,CASSLVAGVTGELFF,TGTGCCAGCAGCTTGGTGGCAGGGGTAACCGGGGAGCTGTTTTTT
TRBJ2-2,TRBD1,many,TRBV6-4,CASSDGQDTGELFF,TGTGCCAGCAGTGACGGACAGGACACCGGGGAGCTGTTTTTT
TRBJ1-6,TRBD1,-,TRBV18,CASSPTGGNNSPLHF,TGTGCCAGCTCTCCGACAGGGGGAAACAATTCACCCCTCCACTTT
TRBJ2-3,-,-,TRBV9,CASSTILTDTQYF,TGTGCCAGCAGTACTATCCTCACAGATACGCAGTATTTT
TRBJ1-2,TRBD1,few,TRBV28,CASSRDRGFGYTF,TGTGCCAGCAGTCGGGACAGGGGGTTTGGCTACACCTTC
TRBJ1-5,-,-,TRBV5-6,CASSLWTVNQPQHF,TGTGCCAGCAGCTTGTGGACAGTCAATCAGCCCCAGCATTTT
TRBJ1-1,-,-,TRBV6-6,CASSYSREVLNTEAFF,TGTGCCAGCAGTTACTCCAGGGAGGTCCTGAACACTGAAGCTTTCTTT
TRBJ2-2,TRBD2,-,TRBV7-2,CASSLDWGLYGGELFF,TGTGCCAGCAGCTTAGATTGGGGACTATATGGGGGGGAGCTGTTTTTT
TRBJ2-7,-,-,TRBV2,CASSEDRGTEQYF,TGTGCCAGCAGCGAAGACCGGGGGACCGAGCAGTACTTC
TRBJ1-3,-,-,TRBV18,CASSPGRGDSGNTIYF,TGTGCCAGCTCACCGGGGAGGGGCGACTCTGGAAACACCATATATTTT
TRBJ2-7,TRBD1,-,TRBV6-1,CASRGDRAYEQYF,TGTGCCAGCAGGGGGGACAGGGCCTACGAGCAGTACTTC
TRBJ1-5,-,-,TRBV9,CASSVAPDNQPQHF,TGTGCCAGCAGCGTAGCCCCAGACAATCAGCCCCAGCATTTT
TRBJ2-2,-,-,TRBV15,CATRDRDSPLSGELFF,TGTGCCACCAGGGACCGGGACTCACCCCTCTCCGGGGAGCTGTTTTTT
TRBJ1-1,TRBD1,-,TRBV28,CASKPGTATEAFF,TGTGCCAGCAAGCCCGGGACAGCCACTGAAGCTTTCTTT